This TCR beta chain stems from a study of T cell responses to AZD1222 COVID-19 vaccine. Study-wide results and caveats: Close to half of all spike-specific TCRs reportedly target regions of the variants that are unmutated.

Sequencing was performed with immunoSEQ multiplex PCR; in TCRdb, only in-frame clones are kept and a portion is missing. The data hold about 59,000 clones, with 75% to 90% observed a single time. Between the trimmed V and J ends, which lost 0 bases and 5 bases, there was a span of 23 bases. The CDR3 is 18 residues long. Looked up from germline, CDR1 is SGDLS and CDR2 is YYNGEE. Regarding this clone: Its cognate antigen is unknown.

The sequence was obtained from an adult who received the AZD1222 COVID-19 vaccine. The chain combines TRBV9 with TRBJ2-5; the D gene is possibly TRBD2 (5 bases). The source material was peripheral blood, sampled 28 days after the second AZD1222 dose. CDR3 coding DNA: TGTGCCAGCAGCGTAGCGGGCAACGGACTTTCGGTAGGGGAGACCCAGTACTTC. Its protein product is CASSVAGNGLSVGETQYF.